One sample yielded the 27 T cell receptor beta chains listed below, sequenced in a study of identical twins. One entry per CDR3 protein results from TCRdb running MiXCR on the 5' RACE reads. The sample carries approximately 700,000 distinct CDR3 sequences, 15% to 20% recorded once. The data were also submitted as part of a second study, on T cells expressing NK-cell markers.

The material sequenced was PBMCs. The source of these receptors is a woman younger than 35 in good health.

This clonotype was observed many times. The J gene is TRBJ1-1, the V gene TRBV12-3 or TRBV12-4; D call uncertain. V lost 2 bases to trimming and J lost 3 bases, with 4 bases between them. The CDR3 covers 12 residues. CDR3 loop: CASSLPYTEAFF. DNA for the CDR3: TGTGCCAGCAGTTTACCCTACACTGAAGCTTTCTTT.

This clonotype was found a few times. The DNA of the CDR3 is TGCGCCAGCAGGGGTTTCAACACCGGGGAGCTGTTTTTT. Residues: CASRGFNTGELFF. The chain employs TRBV10-2 and TRBJ2-2; D gene unclear. Trimming pared 6 bases from V and 2 bases from J, leaving 7 bases between. The CDR3 consists of 13 residues. Per germline, CDR1 WSHSY and CDR2 SAAADI.

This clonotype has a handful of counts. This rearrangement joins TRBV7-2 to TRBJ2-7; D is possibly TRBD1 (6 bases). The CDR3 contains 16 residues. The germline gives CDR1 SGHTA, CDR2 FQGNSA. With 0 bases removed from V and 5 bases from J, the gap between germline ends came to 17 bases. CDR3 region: CASSLAAGAGTNEQYF. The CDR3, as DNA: TGTGCCAGCAGCTTAGCCGCAGGGGCTGGCACGAACGAGCAGTACTTC.

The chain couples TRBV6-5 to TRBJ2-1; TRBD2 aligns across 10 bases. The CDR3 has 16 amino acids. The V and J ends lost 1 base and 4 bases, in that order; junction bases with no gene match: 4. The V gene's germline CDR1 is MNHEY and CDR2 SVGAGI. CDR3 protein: CASSYLTSGPYNEQFF. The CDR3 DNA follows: TGTGCCAGCAGTTACTTGACTAGCGGGCCATACAATGAGCAGTTCTTC.

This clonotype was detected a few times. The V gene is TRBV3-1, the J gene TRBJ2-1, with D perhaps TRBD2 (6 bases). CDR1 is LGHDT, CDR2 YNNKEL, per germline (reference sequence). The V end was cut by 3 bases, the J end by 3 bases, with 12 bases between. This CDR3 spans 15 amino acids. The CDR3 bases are TGTGCCAGCAGCCAGGGGACTGTCGTCTACAATGAGCAGTTCTTC. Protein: CASSQGTVVYNEQFF.

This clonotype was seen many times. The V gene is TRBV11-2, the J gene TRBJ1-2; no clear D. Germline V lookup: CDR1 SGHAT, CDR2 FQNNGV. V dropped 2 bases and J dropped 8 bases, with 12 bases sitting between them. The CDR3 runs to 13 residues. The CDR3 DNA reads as TGTGCCAGCAGCTTACCCGGACTCTTAGGCTACACCTTC. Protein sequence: CASSLPGLLGYTF.

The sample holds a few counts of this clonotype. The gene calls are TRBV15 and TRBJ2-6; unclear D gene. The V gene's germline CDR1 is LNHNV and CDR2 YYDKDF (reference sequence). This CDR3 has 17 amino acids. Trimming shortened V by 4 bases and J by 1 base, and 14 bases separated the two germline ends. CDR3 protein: CATSTRSRPSGANVLTF. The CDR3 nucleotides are TGTGCCACCAGCACTCGGTCTAGGCCTTCTGGGGCCAACGTCCTGACTTTC. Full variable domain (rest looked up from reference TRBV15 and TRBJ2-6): DAMVIQNPRYQVTQFGKPVTLSCSQTLNHNVMYWYQQKSSQAPKLLFHYYDKDFNNEADTPDNFQSRRPNTSFCFLDIRSPGLGDTAMYLCATSTRSRPSGANVLTFGAGSRLTVL.

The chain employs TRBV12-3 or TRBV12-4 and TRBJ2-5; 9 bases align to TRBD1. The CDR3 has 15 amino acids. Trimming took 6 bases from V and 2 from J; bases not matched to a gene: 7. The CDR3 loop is CASSGRGTGQETQYF. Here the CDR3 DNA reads TGTGCCAGCAGCGGAAGAGGGACAGGGCAAGAGACCCAGTACTTC.

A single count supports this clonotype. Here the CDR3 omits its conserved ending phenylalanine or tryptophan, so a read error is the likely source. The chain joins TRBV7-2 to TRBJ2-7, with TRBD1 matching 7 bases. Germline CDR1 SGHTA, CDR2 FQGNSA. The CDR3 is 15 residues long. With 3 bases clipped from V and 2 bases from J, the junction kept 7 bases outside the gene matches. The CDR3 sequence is CASSFAGTVTYEQYL. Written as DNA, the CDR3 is TGTGCCAGCAGCTTCGCCGGGACAGTAACCTACGAGCAGTACCTC.

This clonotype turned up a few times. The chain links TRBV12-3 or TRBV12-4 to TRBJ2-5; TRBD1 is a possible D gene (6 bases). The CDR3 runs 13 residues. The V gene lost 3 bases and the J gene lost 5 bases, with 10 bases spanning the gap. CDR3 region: CASSFQGLETQYF. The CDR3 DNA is TGTGCCAGCAGTTTTCAGGGGTTGGAGACCCAGTACTTC.

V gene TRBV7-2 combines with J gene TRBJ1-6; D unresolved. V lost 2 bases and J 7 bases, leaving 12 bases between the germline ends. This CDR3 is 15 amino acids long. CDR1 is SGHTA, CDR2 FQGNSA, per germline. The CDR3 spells CASSLQPGSNSPLHF. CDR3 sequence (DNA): TGTGCCAGCAGCTTACAGCCAGGATCAAATTCACCCCTCCACTTT.

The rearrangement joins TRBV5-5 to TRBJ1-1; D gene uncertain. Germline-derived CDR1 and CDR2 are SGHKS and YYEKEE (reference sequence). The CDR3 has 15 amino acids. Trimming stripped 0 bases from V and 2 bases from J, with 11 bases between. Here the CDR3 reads CASSLAPWFNTEAFF. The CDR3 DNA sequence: TGTGCCAGCAGCTTGGCCCCGTGGTTTAACACTGAAGCTTTCTTT. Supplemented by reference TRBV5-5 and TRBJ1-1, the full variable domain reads DAGVTQSPTHLIKTRGQQVTLRCSPISGHKSVSWYQQVLGQGPQFIFQYYEKEERGRGNFPDRFSARQFPNYSSELNVNALLLGDSALYLCASSLAPWFNTEAFFGQGTRLTVV.

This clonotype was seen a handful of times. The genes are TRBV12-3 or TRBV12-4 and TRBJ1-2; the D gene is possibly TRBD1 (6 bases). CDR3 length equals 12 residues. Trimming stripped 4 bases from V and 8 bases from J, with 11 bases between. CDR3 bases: TGTGCCAGCAGTTATCAGGGGCGAGGCTACACCTTC. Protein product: CASSYQGRGYTF.

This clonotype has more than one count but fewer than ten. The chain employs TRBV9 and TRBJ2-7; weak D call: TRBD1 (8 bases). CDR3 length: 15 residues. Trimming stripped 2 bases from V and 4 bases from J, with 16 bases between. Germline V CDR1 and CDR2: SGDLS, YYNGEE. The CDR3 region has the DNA TGTGCCAGCAGCGTCAGGGGGCTAGCGGATTACGAGCAGTACTTC. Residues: CASSVRGLADYEQYF.

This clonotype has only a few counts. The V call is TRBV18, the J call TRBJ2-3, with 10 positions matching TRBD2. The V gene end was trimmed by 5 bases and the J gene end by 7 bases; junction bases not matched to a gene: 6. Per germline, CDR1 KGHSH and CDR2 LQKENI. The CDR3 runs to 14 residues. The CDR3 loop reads CASSTAGGLNTQYF. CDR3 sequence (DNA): TGTGCCAGCTCAACAGCGGGGGGGCTGAATACGCAGTATTTT.

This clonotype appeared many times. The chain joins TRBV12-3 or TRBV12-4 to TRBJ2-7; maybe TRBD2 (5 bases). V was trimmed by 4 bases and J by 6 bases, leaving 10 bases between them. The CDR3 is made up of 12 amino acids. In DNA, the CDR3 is TGTGCCAGCAGTTGGGCCGGGGTCGAGCAGTACTTC. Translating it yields CASSWAGVEQYF.

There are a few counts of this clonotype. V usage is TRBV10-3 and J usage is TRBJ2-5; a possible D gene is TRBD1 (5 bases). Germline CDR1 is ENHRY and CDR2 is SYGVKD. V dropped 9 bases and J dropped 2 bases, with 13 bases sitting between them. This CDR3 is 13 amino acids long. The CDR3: CAIGDRYQETQYF. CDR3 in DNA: TGTGCCATTGGTGACAGATATCAAGAGACCCAGTACTTC.

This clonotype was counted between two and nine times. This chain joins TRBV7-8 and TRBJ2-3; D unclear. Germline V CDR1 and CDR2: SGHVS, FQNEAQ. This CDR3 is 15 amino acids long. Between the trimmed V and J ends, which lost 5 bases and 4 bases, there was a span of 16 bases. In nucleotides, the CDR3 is TGTGCCAGCAGCCCTCGGACGGGTCTCCCAGATACGCAGTATTTT. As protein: CASSPRTGLPDTQYF.

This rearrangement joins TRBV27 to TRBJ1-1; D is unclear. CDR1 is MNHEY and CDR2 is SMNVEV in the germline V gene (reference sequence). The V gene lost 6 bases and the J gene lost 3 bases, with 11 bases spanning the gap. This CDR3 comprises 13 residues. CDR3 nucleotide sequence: TGTGCCAGCAGGACCCTAACCCACACTGAAGCTTTCTTT. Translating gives CASRTLTHTEAFF.

CDR3 amino acids: CASSLPGPRQEYF. CDR3 DNA: TGTGCCAGCAGCTTACCCGGACCCCGGCAGGAGTACTTC. The chain uses TRBV7-2 and TRBJ2-7; no clear D. CDR1 and CDR2 (germline): SGHTA, FQGNSA. This CDR3 comprises 13 residues. V lost 2 bases and J 11 bases, leaving 16 bases between the germline ends.

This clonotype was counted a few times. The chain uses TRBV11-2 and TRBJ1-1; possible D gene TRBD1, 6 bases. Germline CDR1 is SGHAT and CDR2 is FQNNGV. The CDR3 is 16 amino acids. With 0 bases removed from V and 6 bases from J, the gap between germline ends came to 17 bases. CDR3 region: CASSLELTGGLAEAFF. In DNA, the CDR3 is TGTGCCAGCAGCTTAGAGCTGACAGGAGGCCTCGCTGAAGCTTTCTTT.

The CDR3 sequence: CASSLEAANPNYGYTF. In nucleotides, the CDR3 is TGCGCCAGCAGCTTGGAGGCAGCCAATCCTAACTATGGCTACACCTTC. V and J are TRBV5-1 and TRBJ1-2, with D unresolved. Deletions cut 0 bases from V and 0 bases from J, with 12 bases between. The V gene's germline CDR1 is SGHRS and CDR2 YFSETQ. The CDR3 loop spans 16 amino acids.

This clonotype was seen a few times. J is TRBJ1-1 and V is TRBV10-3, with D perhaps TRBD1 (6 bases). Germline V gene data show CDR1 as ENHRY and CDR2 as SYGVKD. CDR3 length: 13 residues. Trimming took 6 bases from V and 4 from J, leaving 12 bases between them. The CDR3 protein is CAIRQGGGTEAFF. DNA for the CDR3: TGTGCCATCAGACAGGGAGGGGGCACTGAAGCTTTCTTT.

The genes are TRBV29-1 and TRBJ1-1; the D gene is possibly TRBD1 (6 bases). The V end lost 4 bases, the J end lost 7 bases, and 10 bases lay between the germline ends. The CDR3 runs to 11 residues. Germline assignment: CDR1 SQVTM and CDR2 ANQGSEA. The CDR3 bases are TGCAGCGTTGGCAGGGGTCATGAAGCTTTCTTT. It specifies CSVGRGHEAFF. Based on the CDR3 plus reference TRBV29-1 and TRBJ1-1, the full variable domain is SAVISQKPSRDICQRGTSLTIQCQVDSQVTMMFWYRQQPGQSLTLIATANQGSEATYESGFVIDKFPISRPNLTFSTLTVSNMSPEDSSIYLCSVGRGHEAFFGQGTRLTVV.

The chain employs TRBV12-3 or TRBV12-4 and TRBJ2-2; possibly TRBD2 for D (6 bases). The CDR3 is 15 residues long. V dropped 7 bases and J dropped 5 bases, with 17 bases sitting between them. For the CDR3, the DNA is TGTGCCAGCACCCCAAGACTAGGACGGACCGGGGAGCTGTTTTTT. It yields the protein CASTPRLGRTGELFF.

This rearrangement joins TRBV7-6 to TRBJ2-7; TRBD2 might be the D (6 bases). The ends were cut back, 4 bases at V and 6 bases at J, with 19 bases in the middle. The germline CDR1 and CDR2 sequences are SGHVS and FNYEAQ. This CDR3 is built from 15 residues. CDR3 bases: TGTGCCAGCAGCTCCCTGGGACTTGGCCGGGCCGAGCAGTACTTC. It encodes CASSSLGLGRAEQYF. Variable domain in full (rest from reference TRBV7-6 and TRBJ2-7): GAGVSQSPRYKVTKRGQDVALRCDPISGHVSLYWYRQALGQGPEFLTYFNYEAQQDKSGLPNDRFSAERPEGSISTLTIQRTEQRDSAMYRCASSSLGLGRAEQYFGPGTRLTVT.

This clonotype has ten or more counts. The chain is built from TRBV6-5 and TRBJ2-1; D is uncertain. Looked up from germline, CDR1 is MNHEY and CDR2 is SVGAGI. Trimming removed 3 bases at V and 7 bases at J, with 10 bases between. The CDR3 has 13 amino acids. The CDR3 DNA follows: TGTGCCAGCAGTTATGGGCGGTCAAATGAGCAGTTCTTC. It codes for CASSYGRSNEQFF.